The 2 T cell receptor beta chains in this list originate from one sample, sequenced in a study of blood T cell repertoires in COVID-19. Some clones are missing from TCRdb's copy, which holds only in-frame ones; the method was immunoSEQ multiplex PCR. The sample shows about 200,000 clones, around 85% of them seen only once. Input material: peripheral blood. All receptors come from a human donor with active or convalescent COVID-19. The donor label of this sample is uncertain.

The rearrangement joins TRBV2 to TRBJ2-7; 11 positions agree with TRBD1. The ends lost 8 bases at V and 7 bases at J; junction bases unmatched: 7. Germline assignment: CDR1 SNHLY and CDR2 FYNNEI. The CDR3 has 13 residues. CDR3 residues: CASFGQGAGEQYF. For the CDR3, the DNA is TGTGCCAGCTTCGGACAGGGGGCGGGGGAGCAGTACTTC.

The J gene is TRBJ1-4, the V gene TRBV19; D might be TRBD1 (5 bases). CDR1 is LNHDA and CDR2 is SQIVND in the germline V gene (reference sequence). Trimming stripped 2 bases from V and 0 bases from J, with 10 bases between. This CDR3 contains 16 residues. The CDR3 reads CASSIKKGATNEKLFF. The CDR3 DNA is TGTGCCAGTAGTATAAAAAAAGGGGCAACTAATGAAAAACTGTTTTTT.